These 30 T cell receptor beta chains were all obtained from the same sample, sequenced in a study of T cells in women clearing cervical HPV infection. Sequenced by immunoSEQ multiplex PCR; TCRdb stores in-frame clones only, minus some. The table gives fewer than 35,000 clones; the top ten clones make up roughly 6.8% of it. Sequenced: blood buffy coat. Receptors were obtained from a woman aged 18 to 75 with a cervical HPV16 infection that either progressed to CIN3+ or cleared (not recorded which).

Partial CDR3 DNA: TGTGCCAGCAGTCGGGGATCCGATACG. Encoded protein: CASSRGSDT. The complete CDR3 sequence is CASSRGSDTQYF. This chain uses TRBV2 with TRBJ2-3; maybe TRBD2 (5 bases). The DNA ends 3 residues before the CDR3 does, and the rest of the CDR3 is filled in from the germline J gene. There are 12 residues in the CDR3. Germline V gene lookup returns CDR1 SNHLY and CDR2 FYNNEI. V lost 5 bases and J 6 bases, leaving 9 bases between the germline ends.

With regard to this clone: Read data end 3 residues before the CDR3 end; the end is taken from the germline J gene. The chain uses TRBV29-1 and TRBJ2-1; 7 bases are shared with TRBD2. The V segment lost 1 base and the J segment 0 bases; nucleotides outside the gene matches: 3. The CDR3 contains 15 residues. Germline V CDR1 and CDR2: SQVTM, ANQGSEA. The CDR3 bases that were read are TGCAGCGTTGAAGCGTCGGGGGGCTCCTACAATGAG. The encoded protein is CSVEASGGSYNE. The full CDR3 protein is CSVEASGGSYNEQFF.

Notes on this clone: Read sequence stops 3 residues before the CDR3 end, and the germline J gene provides the missing end. V and J are TRBV7-8 and TRBJ1-4, with a possible D match to TRBD1 (6 bases). The CDR3 covers 17 residues. The V end lost 5 bases, the J end lost 0 bases, and 16 bases lay between the germline ends. Per germline, CDR1 SGHVS and CDR2 FQNEAQ. The CDR3 sequence: CASSPRAGVTTNEKLFF. CDR3 DNA, as far as it was read: TGTGCCAGCAGCCCCCGGGCAGGGGTAACAACTAATGAAAAA.

A remark on this clone: The read comes to an end 3 residues before the CDR3 does, leaving the germline J gene to fill in the end. J is TRBJ2-5 and V is TRBV7-2; D call uncertain. Germline V gene sequence: CDR1 SGHTA, CDR2 FQGNSA. There are 13 residues in the CDR3. V lost 3 bases and J lost 2, with 7 bases in between. This chain's CDR3 is CASSFNRQETQYF. The sequenced part of the CDR3 DNA is TGTGCCAGCAGCTTTAACAGACAAGAGACC. Full variable domain (missing parts from reference TRBV7-2 and TRBJ2-5): GAGVSQSPSNKVTEKGKDVELRCDPISGHTALYWYRQSLGQGLEFLIYFQGNSAPDKSGLPSDRFSAERTGGSVSTLTIQRTQQEDSAVYLCASSFNRQETQYFGPGTRLLVL.

Points on this clone: The CDR3 extends 3 residues past the end of the read, so its final part is completed from the germline J gene. The genes are TRBV5-5 and TRBJ2-5, with D perhaps TRBD1 (5 bases). V lost 4 bases and J lost 5, with 9 bases in between. Per germline, CDR1 SGHKS and CDR2 YYEKEE (reference sequence). The CDR3 sequence is 12 residues long. CDR3 DNA (partial): TGTGCCAGCAGCCCGTCAGGGGAGACC. The encoded protein is CASSPSGET. The whole CDR3 protein is CASSPSGETQYF.

About this clone itself: The read finishes 3 residues shy of the CDR3 end, and the germline J gene is used to complete it. The rearrangement links TRBV5-4 to TRBJ2-7; 7 nucleotides agree with TRBD1. The CDR3 has 13 residues. The junction had 1 base not matched to a gene; V was cut back by 3 bases and J by 1 base. Germline V gene lookup returns CDR1 SGHNT and CDR2 YYREEE (reference sequence). Incomplete CDR3 DNA: TGTGCCAGCAGCTCACAGGGGTCCTACGAG. Amino acid sequence: CASSSQGSYE. The CDR3 as a whole reads CASSSQGSYEQYF.

About this clone: The read ends 3 residues early relative to the CDR3; the germline J gene fills the gap. This chain links TRBV2 with TRBJ1-4; the match to TRBD1 covers 8 bases. J lost 3 bases, V lost 6 bases, and 3 bases had no gene match. The germline V gene encodes CDR1 SNHLY and CDR2 FYNNEI. CDR3 length: 14 amino acids. This CDR3 reads CASSQGAPNEKLFF. The covered CDR3 bases are TGTGCCAGCAGCCAGGGGGCGCCTAATGAAAAA.

On this clone itself: The CDR3 end falls 3 residues outside the read, so it is completed with the germline J gene. This chain links TRBV7-9 with TRBJ1-4; D is possibly TRBD1 (6 bases). The CDR3 length is 15 residues. V dropped 4 bases and J dropped 5 bases, with 14 bases sitting between them. Germline values: CDR1 SEHNR, CDR2 FQNEAQ (reference sequence). CDR3 loop: CASSWTAVSNEKLFF. The sequenced part of the CDR3 DNA is TGTGCCAGCAGCTGGACAGCGGTTTCGAATGAAAAA. Drawing the rest from reference TRBV7-9 and TRBJ1-4, the complete variable domain is DTGVSQNPRHKITKRGQNVTFRCDPISEHNRLYWYRQTLGQGPEFLTYFQNEAQLEKSRLLSDRFSAERPKGSFSTLEIQRTEQGDSAMYLCASSWTAVSNEKLFFGSGTQLSVL.

The sequenced part of the CDR3 DNA is TGTGCCAGCAGCTTGGGGCGGGATCAAGAGACC. It specifies CASSLGRDQET. The whole CDR3 region reads CASSLGRDQETQYF. The chain is built from TRBV5-4 and TRBJ2-5; a possible D gene is TRBD2 (6 bases). The missing CDR3 end, 3 residues past where the read stops, is filled in from the germline J gene. The germline CDR1 and CDR2 sequences are SGHNT and YYREEE (reference sequence). V shed 0 bases and J shed 2 bases, with 8 bases lying between them. CDR3 length: 14 residues.

Worth noting for this clone: The read ends 3 residues before the CDR3 terminus; that terminus is restored from the germline J gene. The V and J genes are TRBV6-1 and TRBJ1-1; 8 bases agree with TRBD1. CDR3 length: 13 amino acids. The V and J ends lost 2 bases and 6 bases, in that order; junction bases with no gene match: 2. Germline V gives CDR1 MNHNS, CDR2 SASEGT. CDR3 sequence: CASSERTGSEAFF. The DNA read from the CDR3 is TGTGCCAGCAGTGAACGGACAGGGTCTGAA.

A word on this clone: The observed sequence ends 3 residues before the CDR3 terminus, with the missing tail filled in from the germline J gene. V is TRBV12-3 or TRBV12-4 and J is TRBJ2-1; no clear D. CDR3 size: 12 residues. V was clipped by 3 bases and J by 3 bases, with 3 bases between them. Incomplete CDR3 DNA: TGTGCCAGCAGTTTCAGCTACAATGAG. Translating gives CASSFSYNE. The full CDR3 protein is CASSFSYNEQFF.

CDR3 in amino acids: CASSKTSGRAGITKNIQYF. CDR3 bases read: TGTGCCAGTAGTAAGACTAGCGGGAGGGCCGGGATTACCAAAAACATT. This chain uses TRBV19 with TRBJ2-4, with TRBD2 identical over 14 bases. The CDR3 end falls 3 residues outside the read, so it is completed with the germline J gene. There are 19 residues in the CDR3. From germline, CDR1 is LNHDA and CDR2 SQIVND (reference sequence). V lost 4 bases and J lost 2; bases outside the gene matches: 10.

For this clone: The observed sequence ends 3 residues before the CDR3 terminus, with the missing tail filled in from the germline J gene. This chain connects TRBV19 to TRBJ1-2; unclear D gene. The germline V gene has CDR1 LNHDA and CDR2 SQIVND (reference sequence). The CDR3 is 15 amino acids. The sequenced part of the CDR3 DNA is TGTGCCAGTAGTAGCGGTCCCCTCCCCTCCTACGAC. Translating gives CASSSGPLPSYD. The full CDR3 is CASSSGPLPSYDYTF.

In the case of this clone: The read falls 3 residues short of the CDR3 end, and the missing part is taken from the germline J gene. The J gene is TRBJ1-5, the V gene TRBV12-3 or TRBV12-4; D is ambiguous. Trimming left V 5 bases short and J 4 bases short, with 9 bases between. This CDR3 comprises 13 residues. CDR3 residues: CASSLYRNQPQHF. The CDR3 bases that were read are TGTGCCAGCAGTCTGTACAGAAATCAGCCC.

Partial CDR3 DNA: TGTGCCAGCAGCCGTATAAACTCCTACGAC. Translation: CASSRINSYD. The entire CDR3 sequence reads CASSRINSYDYTF. The V call is TRBV6-2 or TRBV6-3, the J call TRBJ1-2; D is undetermined. Read data end 3 residues before the CDR3 end; the end is taken from the germline J gene. The CDR3 contains 13 residues. Germline values: CDR1 MNHEY, CDR2 SVGEGT.

As to this clone: The read ends 3 residues shy of where the CDR3 ends; the end is completed using the germline J gene. This chain links TRBV7-8 with TRBJ1-6; D gene unclear. Germline V gene data show CDR1 as SGHVS and CDR2 as FQNEAQ. V was cut by 7 bases and J by 1 base, with 11 bases left in between. CDR3 length: 15 residues. CDR3: CASTARASYNSPLHF. CDR3 bases read: TGTGCCAGCACCGCAAGAGCTTCCTATAATTCACCC.

A word on this clone: The read is 3 residues too short to cover the CDR3 end, so that end is filled in from the germline J gene. This chain uses TRBV19 with TRBJ2-1; a possible D gene is TRBD2 (5 bases). The V end was cut by 11 bases, the J end by 9 bases, with 11 bases between. The CDR3 is made up of 10 amino acids. Germline-derived CDR1 and CDR2 are LNHDA and SQIVND (reference sequence). CDR3 region: CAAGGGEQFF. The sequenced CDR3 bases are TGTGCCGCGGGCGGTGGTGAG.

Worth noting for this clone: The read comes to an end 3 residues before the CDR3 does, leaving the germline J gene to fill in the end. This chain connects TRBV20-1 to TRBJ2-5, with 8 bases fitting TRBD1. This CDR3 region has 17 residues. Germline V gene sequence: CDR1 DFQATT, CDR2 SNEGSKA (reference sequence). Trimming removed 2 bases from V and 0 bases from J; junction bases left unmatched: 11. The sequenced CDR3 bases are TGCAGTGCTAGACGCCCTCGACAGGGGAAGTACCAAGAGACC. It encodes CSARRPRQGKYQET. The CDR3 in its entirety is CSARRPRQGKYQETQYF.

Turning to this clone: The read stops 3 residues short of the end of the CDR3; the missing end is completed from the germline J gene. This rearrangement joins TRBV20-1 to TRBJ2-7, with TRBD1 as a possible D gene (7 bases). Germline V gene data show CDR1 as DFQATT and CDR2 as SNEGSKA (reference sequence). The V gene lost 2 bases and the J gene lost 6 bases, with 14 bases spanning the gap. The length of the CDR3 is 13 residues. Here the CDR3 reads CSARFRGAGEQYF. Incomplete CDR3 DNA: TGCAGTGCTAGATTCAGGGGGGCGGGCGAG.

As regards this clone: The CDR3 end lies 3 residues beyond the end of the read and is filled in from the germline J gene. This chain uses TRBV20-1 with TRBJ2-7, with D perhaps matching TRBD1 (6 bases). The length of the CDR3 is 14 residues. CDR1 DFQATT and CDR2 SNEGSKA come from the germline V gene (reference sequence). The V and J ends lost 4 bases and 5 bases respectively, with 18 bases between them. The chain's CDR3 is CSAKKGQGLHEQYF. The CDR3 DNA, read in part, is TGCAGTGCTAAGAAGGGGCAGGGGCTCCACGAG.

For this clone: The read comes to an end 3 residues before the CDR3 does, leaving the germline J gene to fill in the end. The chain employs TRBV9 and TRBJ1-2, with D possibly TRBD1 on 6 matching bases. The germline V gene has CDR1 SGDLS and CDR2 YYNGEE. Deletions cut 4 bases from V and 5 bases from J, with 15 bases between. The CDR3 runs to 14 residues. CDR3 protein: CASSLQGGTYGYTF. The covered CDR3 bases are TGTGCCAGCAGCTTACAAGGGGGAACATATGGC. Drawing the rest from reference TRBV9 and TRBJ1-2, the complete variable domain is DSGVTQTPKHLITATGQRVTLRCSPRSGDLSVYWYQQSLDQGLQFLIQYYNGEERAKGNILERFSAQQFPDLHSELNLSSLELGDSALYFCASSLQGGTYGYTFGSGTRLTVV.

Remarks on this clone: The read comes to an end 3 residues before the CDR3 does, leaving the germline J gene to fill in the end. The chain uses TRBV15 and TRBJ2-7; the D is unclear. The germline gives CDR1 LNHNV, CDR2 YYDKDF (reference sequence). This CDR3 is 15 amino acids long. The V end lost 0 bases, the J end lost 3 bases, and 12 bases lay between the germline ends. Incomplete CDR3 DNA: TGTGCCACCAGCAGAGATGCAAACAGATACTACGAG. As protein: CATSRDANRYYE. The full-length CDR3 reads as CATSRDANRYYEQYF.

Of note for this clone: The read finishes 3 residues shy of the CDR3 end, and the germline J gene is used to complete it. The chain has TRBV5-1 and TRBJ1-1; perhaps TRBD1 as D (5 bases). The CDR3 covers 14 residues. Trimming stripped 1 base from V and 2 bases from J, with 9 bases between. The germline CDR1 and CDR2 sequences are SGHRS and YFSETQ. The CDR3 bases that were read are TGCGCCAGCAGCTTGTATGACAGTAACACTGAA. It specifies CASSLYDSNTE. The whole CDR3 protein is CASSLYDSNTEAFF.

CDR3: CASSTGQPGEKLFF. CDR3 DNA (partial): TGTGCCAGTAGTACGGGACAGCCGGGGGAAAAA. The chain recombines TRBV19 with TRBJ1-4; TRBD1 aligns across 7 bases. From the germline J gene comes the end of the CDR3, since the read stops 3 residues before it. This CDR3 has 14 amino acids. Unmatched junction bases numbered 7, after V lost 4 bases and J lost 8 bases. Per the germline V gene, CDR1 is LNHDA and CDR2 is SQIVND (reference sequence).

CDR3 sequence: CASSLLGNQPQYF. The sequenced part of the CDR3 DNA is TGTGCCAGCAGTTTGTTGGGCAATCAGCCG. The rearrangement uses TRBV6-2 or TRBV6-3 and TRBJ2-3, with unresolved D. The missing CDR3 end, 3 residues past where the read stops, is filled in from the germline J gene. The CDR3 consists of 13 residues. Germline assignment: CDR1 MNHEY and CDR2 SVGEGT.

Remarks on this clone: Read data end 3 residues before the CDR3 end; the end is taken from the germline J gene. The gene calls are TRBV29-1 and TRBJ2-1; 7 nucleotides agree with TRBD1. The CDR3 loop spans 14 amino acids. V lost 7 bases and J lost 4; bases outside the gene matches: 10. Looked up from germline, CDR1 is SQVTM and CDR2 is ANQGSEA. The CDR3 DNA, read in part, is TGCAGCGGAAAATTCGGGACAGCATACAATGAG. Translating gives CSGKFGTAYNE. From start to end, the CDR3 is CSGKFGTAYNEQFF.

With regard to this clone: The CDR3 end falls 3 residues outside the read, so it is completed with the germline J gene. V and J are TRBV6-2 or TRBV6-3 and TRBJ1-1, with 7 bases lining up with TRBD1. The germline CDR1 and CDR2 sequences are MNHEY and SVGEGT. The CDR3 loop spans 12 amino acids. CDR3 DNA, as far as it was read: TGTGCCAGCAGCAACGACAGGGCGGCG. This codes for CASSNDRAA. Given in full, the CDR3 is CASSNDRAAAFF.

As regards this clone: The read ends 3 residues before the CDR3 terminus; that terminus is restored from the germline J gene. J is TRBJ2-1 and V is TRBV4-2, with D possibly TRBD2 on 5 matching bases. The germline gives CDR1 LGHNA, CDR2 YNFKEQ. CDR3 length: 17 amino acids. Trimming shortened V by 4 bases and J by 0 bases, and 16 bases separated the two germline ends. This CDR3 is CASSPTAGLSSYNEQFF. CDR3 DNA, as far as it was read: TGTGCCAGCAGCCCCACGGCGGGCCTGAGCTCCTACAATGAG.

Regarding this clone: The CDR3 end is not reached by the read, which stops 3 residues before it; the germline J gene fills it in. The V call is TRBV18, the J call TRBJ1-2; no reliable D call. This CDR3 contains 15 residues. CDR1 is KGHSH and CDR2 is LQKENI in the germline V gene. Partial CDR3 DNA: TGTGCCAGCTCACCTTCGGCAGGAAGTAGCGACGAC. It yields the protein CASSPSAGSSDD. The whole CDR3 is CASSPSAGSSDDYTF.

Points on this clone: The read ends 3 residues before the CDR3 terminus; that terminus is restored from the germline J gene. The chain recombines TRBV7-2 with TRBJ1-2, with 7 bases identical to TRBD1. Germline loops: CDR1 SGHTA, CDR2 FQGNSA. V shed 2 bases, J shed 2 bases, and the junction held 5 bases outside the gene matches. This CDR3 is 15 amino acids long. CDR3 bases read: TGTGCCAGCAGCTTATTGGGACAGTGGAACTATGGC. Amino acid sequence: CASSLLGQWNYG. The full CDR3 protein reads CASSLLGQWNYGYTF. Complete variable domain (other parts from reference TRBV7-2 and TRBJ1-2): GAGVSQSPSNKVTEKGKDVELRCDPISGHTALYWYRQSLGQGLEFLIYFQGNSAPDKSGLPSDRFSAERTGGSVSTLTIQRTQQEDSAVYLCASSLLGQWNYGYTFGSGTRLTVV.